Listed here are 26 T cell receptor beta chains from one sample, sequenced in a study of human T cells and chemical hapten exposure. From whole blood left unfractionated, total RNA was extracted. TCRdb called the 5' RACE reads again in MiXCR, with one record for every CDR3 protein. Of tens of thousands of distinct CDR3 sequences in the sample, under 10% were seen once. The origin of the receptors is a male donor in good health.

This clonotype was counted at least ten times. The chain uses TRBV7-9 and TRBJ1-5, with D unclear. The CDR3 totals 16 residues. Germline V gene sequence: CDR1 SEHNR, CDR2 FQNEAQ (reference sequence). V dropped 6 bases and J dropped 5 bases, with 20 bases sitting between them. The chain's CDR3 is CASSYVVGIEDQPQHF. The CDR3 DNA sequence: TGTGCCAGCAGTTACGTGGTAGGGATTGAGGATCAGCCCCAGCATTTT. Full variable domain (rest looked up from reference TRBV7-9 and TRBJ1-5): DTGVSQNPRHKITKRGQNVTFRCDPISEHNRLYWYRQTLGQGPEFLTYFQNEAQLEKSRLLSDRFSAERPKGSFSTLEIQRTEQGDSAMYLCASSYVVGIEDQPQHFGDGTRLSIL.

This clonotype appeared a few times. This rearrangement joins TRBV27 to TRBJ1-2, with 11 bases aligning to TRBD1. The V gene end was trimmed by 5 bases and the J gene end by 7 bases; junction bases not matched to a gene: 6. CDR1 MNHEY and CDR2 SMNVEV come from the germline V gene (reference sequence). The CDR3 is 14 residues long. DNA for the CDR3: TGTGCCAGCAGTCCCGGACAGGGGGCCAGTGGCTACACCTTC. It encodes CASSPGQGASGYTF.

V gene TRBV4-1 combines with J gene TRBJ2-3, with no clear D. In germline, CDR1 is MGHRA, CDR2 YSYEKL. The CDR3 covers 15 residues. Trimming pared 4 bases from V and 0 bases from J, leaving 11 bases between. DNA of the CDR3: TGCGCCAGCAGCCTCCACTTGTCTAGCACAGATACGCAGTATTTT. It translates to CASSLHLSSTDTQYF.

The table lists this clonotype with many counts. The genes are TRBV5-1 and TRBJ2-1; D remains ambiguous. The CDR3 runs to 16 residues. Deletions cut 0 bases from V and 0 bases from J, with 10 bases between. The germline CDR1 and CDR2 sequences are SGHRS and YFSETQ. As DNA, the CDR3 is TGCGCCAGCAGCTTGGCTCGGTACCGCTCCTACAATGAGCAGTTCTTC. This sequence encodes CASSLARYRSYNEQFF.

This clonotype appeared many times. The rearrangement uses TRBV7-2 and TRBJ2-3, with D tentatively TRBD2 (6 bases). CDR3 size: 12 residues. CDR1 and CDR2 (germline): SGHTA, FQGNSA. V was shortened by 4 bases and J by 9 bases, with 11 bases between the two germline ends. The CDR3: CASSSGLLTQYF. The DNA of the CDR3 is TGTGCCAGCAGCTCGGGACTCCTAACGCAGTATTTT.

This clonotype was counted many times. CDR3 protein: CASSLQGANNPYEQYF. DNA of the CDR3: TGTGCCAGTAGCCTACAGGGGGCCAACAATCCCTACGAGCAGTACTTC. The chain uses TRBV19 and TRBJ2-7; TRBD1 agrees at 9 bases. In germline, CDR1 is LNHDA, CDR2 SQIVND (reference sequence). Trimming cost V 6 bases and J 2 bases; bases outside gene matches: 11. The CDR3 runs to 16 residues.

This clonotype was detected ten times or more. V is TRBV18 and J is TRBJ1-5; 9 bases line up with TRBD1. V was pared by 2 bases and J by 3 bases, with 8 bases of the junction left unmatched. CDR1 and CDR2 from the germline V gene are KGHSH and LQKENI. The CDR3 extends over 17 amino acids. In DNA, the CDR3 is TGTGCCAGCTCACCAAACAGGGGGCGGGGATCCAATCAGCCCCAGCATTTT. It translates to CASSPNRGRGSNQPQHF.

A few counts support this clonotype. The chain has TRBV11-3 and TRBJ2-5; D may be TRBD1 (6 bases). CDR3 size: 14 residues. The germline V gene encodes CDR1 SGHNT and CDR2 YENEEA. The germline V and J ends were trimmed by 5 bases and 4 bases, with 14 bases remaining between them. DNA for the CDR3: TGTGCCAGCAGCCCGACAGGTCGGGCAGAGACCCAGTACTTC. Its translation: CASSPTGRAETQYF.

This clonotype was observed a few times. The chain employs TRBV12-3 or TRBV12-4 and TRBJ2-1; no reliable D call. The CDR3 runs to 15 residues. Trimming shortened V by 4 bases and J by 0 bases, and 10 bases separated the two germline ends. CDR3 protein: CASSYRTSSYNEQFF. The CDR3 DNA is TGTGCCAGCAGTTACCGAACCTCCTCCTACAATGAGCAGTTCTTC.

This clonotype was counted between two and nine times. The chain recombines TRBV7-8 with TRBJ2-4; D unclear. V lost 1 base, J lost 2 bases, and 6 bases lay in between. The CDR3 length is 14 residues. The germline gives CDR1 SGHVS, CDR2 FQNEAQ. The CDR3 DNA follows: TGTGCCAGCAGCTTAGGGGGATCCAAAAACATTCAGTACTTC. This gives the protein CASSLGGSKNIQYF. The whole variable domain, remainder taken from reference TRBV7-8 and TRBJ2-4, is GAGVSQSPRYKVAKRGQDVALRCDPISGHVSLFWYQQALGQGPEFLTYFQNEAQLDKSGLPSDRFFAERPEGSVSTLKIQRTQQEDSAVYLCASSLGGSKNIQYFGAGTRLSVL.

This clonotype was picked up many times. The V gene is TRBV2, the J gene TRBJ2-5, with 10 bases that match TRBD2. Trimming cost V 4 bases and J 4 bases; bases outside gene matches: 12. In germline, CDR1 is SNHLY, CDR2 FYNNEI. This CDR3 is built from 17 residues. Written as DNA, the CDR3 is TGTGCCAGCAGTGTTGGTCTAGCGGGAGTAGGAGTAGAGACCCAGTACTTC. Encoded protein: CASSVGLAGVGVETQYF.

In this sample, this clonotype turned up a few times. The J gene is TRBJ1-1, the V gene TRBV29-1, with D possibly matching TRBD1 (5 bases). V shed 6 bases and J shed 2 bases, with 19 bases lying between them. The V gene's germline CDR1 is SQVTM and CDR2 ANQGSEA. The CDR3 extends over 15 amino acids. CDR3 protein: CSVRLWRGDNTEAFF. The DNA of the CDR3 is TGCAGCGTCCGCCTATGGAGAGGGGATAACACTGAAGCTTTCTTT.

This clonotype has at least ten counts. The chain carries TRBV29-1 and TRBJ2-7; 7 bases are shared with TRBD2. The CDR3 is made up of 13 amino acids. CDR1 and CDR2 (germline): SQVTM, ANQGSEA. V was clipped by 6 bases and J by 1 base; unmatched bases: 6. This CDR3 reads CSVVAGESYEQYF. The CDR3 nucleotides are TGCAGCGTGGTTGCGGGGGAATCCTACGAGCAGTACTTC.

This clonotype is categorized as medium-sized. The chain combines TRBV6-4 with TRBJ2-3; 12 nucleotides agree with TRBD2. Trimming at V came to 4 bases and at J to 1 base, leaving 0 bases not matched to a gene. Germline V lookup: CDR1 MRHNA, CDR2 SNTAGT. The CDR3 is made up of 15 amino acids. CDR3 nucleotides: TGTGCCAGCAGTGGGACTAGCGGGGGCACAGATACGCAGTATTTT. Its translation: CASSGTSGGTDTQYF.

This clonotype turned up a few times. This CDR3 is CASSLVRWLWDRGLPGANVLTF. CDR3 nucleotides: TGTGCCAGCAGCTTAGTTCGGTGGCTATGGGACAGGGGGCTGCCTGGGGCCAACGTCCTGACTTTC. The chain uses TRBV7-8 and TRBJ2-6; TRBD1 agrees at 12 bases. With V trimmed by 1 base and J by 2 bases, 15 bases remained unmatched. Germline V lookup: CDR1 SGHVS, CDR2 FQNEAQ. The CDR3 is 22 amino acids.

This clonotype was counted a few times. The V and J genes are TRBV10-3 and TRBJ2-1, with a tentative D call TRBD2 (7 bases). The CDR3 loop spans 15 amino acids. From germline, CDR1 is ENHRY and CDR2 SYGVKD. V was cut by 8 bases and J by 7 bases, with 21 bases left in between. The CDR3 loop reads CAILVAGAGVNEQFF. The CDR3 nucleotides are TGTGCCATCTTGGTAGCGGGCGCAGGGGTGAATGAGCAGTTCTTC.

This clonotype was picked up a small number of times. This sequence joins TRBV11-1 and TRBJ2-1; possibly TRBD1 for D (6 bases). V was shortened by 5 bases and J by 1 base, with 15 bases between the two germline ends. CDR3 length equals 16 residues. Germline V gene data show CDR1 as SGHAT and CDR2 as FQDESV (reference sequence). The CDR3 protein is CASSAPGAASYNEQFF. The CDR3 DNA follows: TGTGCCAGCAGCGCTCCAGGGGCGGCTTCCTACAATGAGCAGTTCTTC.

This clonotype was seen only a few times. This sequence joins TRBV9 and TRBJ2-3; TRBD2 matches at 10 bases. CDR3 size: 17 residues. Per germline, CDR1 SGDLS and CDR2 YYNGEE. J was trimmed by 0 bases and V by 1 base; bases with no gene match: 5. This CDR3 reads CASSVNPSGGSTDTQYF. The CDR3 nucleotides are TGTGCCAGCAGCGTAAACCCTAGCGGGGGAAGCACAGATACGCAGTATTTT. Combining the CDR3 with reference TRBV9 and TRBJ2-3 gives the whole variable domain DSGVTQTPKHLITATGQRVTLRCSPRSGDLSVYWYQQSLDQGLQFLIQYYNGEERAKGNILERFSAQQFPDLHSELNLSSLELGDSALYFCASSVNPSGGSTDTQYFGPGTRLTVL.

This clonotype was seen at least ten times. Here the CDR3 DNA reads TGTGCCTGGAGTCCCGGGACTAGCGGGTACGAGCAGTACTTC. This codes for CAWSPGTSGYEQYF. This rearrangement joins TRBV30 to TRBJ2-7; 12 bases map to TRBD2. J was trimmed by 4 bases and V by 2 bases; bases with no gene match: 3. There are 14 residues in the CDR3. The V gene's germline CDR1 is GTSNPN and CDR2 SVGIG (reference sequence). The complete variable domain, with remaining parts taken from reference TRBV30 and TRBJ2-7, reads SQTIHQWPATLVQPVGSPLSLECTVEGTSNPNLYWYRQAAGRGLQLLFYSVGIGQISSEVPQNLSASRPQDRQFILSSKKLLLSDSGFYLCAWSPGTSGYEQYFGPGTRLTVT.

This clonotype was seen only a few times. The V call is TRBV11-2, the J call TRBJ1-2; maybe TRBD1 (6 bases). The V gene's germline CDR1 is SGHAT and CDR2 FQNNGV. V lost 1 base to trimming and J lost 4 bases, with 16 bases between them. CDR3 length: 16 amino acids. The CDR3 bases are TGTGCCAGCAGCTTAGTCCCCTCTGGGGGCCTCTATGGCTACACCTTC. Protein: CASSLVPSGGLYGYTF.

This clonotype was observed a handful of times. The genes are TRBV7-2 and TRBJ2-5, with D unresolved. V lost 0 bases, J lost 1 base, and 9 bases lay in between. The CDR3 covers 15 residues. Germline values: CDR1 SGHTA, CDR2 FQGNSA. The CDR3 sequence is CASSLAVELQETQYF. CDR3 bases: TGTGCCAGCAGCTTAGCAGTAGAACTCCAAGAGACCCAGTACTTC.

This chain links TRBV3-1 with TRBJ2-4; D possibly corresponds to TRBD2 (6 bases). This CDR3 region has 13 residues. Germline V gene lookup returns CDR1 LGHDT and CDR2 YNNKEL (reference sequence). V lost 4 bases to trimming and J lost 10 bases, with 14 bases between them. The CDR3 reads CASSPREEGIQYF. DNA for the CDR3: TGTGCCAGCAGCCCTAGGGAGGAGGGTATTCAGTACTTC.

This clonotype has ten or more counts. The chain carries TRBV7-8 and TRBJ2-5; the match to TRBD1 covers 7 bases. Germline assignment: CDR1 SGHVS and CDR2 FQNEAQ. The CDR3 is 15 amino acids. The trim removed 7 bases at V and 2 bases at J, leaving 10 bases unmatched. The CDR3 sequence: CASILSWDRQETQYF. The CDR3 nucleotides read TGTGCCAGCATCCTCAGCTGGGACAGACAAGAGACCCAGTACTTC.

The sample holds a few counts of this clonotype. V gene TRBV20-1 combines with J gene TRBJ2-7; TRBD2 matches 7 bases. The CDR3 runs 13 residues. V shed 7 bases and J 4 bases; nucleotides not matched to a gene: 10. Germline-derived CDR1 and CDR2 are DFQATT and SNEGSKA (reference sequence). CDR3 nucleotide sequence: TGCAGTGTCAGCGGTCTAGCGGCTTACGAGCAGTACTTC. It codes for CSVSGLAAYEQYF.

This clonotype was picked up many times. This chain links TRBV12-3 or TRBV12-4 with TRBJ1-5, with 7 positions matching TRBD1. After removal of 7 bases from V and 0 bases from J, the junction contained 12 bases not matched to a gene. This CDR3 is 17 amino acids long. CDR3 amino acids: CASTLGQRNSSNQPQHF. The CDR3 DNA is TGTGCCAGCACCTTGGGACAGAGAAACTCTAGCAATCAGCCCCAGCATTTT.

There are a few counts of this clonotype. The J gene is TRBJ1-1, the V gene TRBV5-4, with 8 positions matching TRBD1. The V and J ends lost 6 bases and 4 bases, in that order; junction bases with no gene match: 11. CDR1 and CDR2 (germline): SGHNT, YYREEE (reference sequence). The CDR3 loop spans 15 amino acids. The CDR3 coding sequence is TGTGCCAGCAACCTGGCCCCAGGGGGCGGCACTGAAGCTTTCTTT. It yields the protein CASNLAPGGGTEAFF.